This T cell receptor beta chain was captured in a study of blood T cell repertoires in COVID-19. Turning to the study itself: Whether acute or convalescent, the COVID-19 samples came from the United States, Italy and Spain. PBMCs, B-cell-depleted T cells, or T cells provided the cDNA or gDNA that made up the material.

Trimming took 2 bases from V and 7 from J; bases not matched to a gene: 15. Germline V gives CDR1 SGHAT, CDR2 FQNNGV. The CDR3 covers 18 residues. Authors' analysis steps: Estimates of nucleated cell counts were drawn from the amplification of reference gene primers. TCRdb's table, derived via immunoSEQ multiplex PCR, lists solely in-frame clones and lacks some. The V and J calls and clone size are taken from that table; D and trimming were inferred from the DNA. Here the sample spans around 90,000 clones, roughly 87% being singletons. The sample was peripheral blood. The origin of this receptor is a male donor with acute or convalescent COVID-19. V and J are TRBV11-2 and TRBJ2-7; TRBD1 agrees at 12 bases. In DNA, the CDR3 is TGTGCCAGCAGCTTAAGGGGACAGGGGGCTTTACTTTATCGGGAGCAGTACTTC. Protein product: CASSLRGQGALLYREQYF.